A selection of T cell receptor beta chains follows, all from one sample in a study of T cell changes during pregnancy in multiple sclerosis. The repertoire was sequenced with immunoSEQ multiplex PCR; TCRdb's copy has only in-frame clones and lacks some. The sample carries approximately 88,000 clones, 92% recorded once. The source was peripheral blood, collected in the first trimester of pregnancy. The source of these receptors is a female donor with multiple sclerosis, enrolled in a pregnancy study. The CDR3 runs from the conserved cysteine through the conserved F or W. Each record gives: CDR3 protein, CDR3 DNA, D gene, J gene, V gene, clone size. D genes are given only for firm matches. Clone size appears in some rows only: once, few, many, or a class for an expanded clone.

CASTVGNTEAFF | TGTGCCAGCACGGTTGGGAACACTGAAGCTTTCTTT | . | TRBJ1-1 | TRBV28 | .
CASEGRGRITGELFF | TGTGCCAGTGAGGGCAGGGGGCGCATCACCGGGGAGCTGTTTTTT | TRBD1 | TRBJ2-2 | TRBV19 | .
CASSFTAQETQYF | TGTGCTAGCAGCTTTACTGCTCAAGAGACCCAGTACTTC | . | TRBJ2-5 | TRBV7-7 | .
CASSEYGGTGDGYTF | TGTGCCAGCAGTGAATATGGAGGGACAGGGGATGGCTACACCTTC | TRBD1 | TRBJ1-2 | TRBV25-1 | .
CASSYGLAGGWAQYF | TGCGCCAGCAGCTACGGACTAGCGGGAGGGTGGGCCCAGTACTTC | TRBD2 | TRBJ2-5 | TRBV5-1 | .
CSARGPNEQFF | TGCAGTGCTAGAGGTCCGAATGAGCAGTTCTTC | . | TRBJ2-1 | TRBV20-1 | .
CASTIGALGGELFF | TGTGCCAGTACCATAGGGGCGTTGGGCGGGGAGCTGTTTTTT | . | TRBJ2-2 | TRBV19 | once
CASSLQGRGNQPQHF | TGTGCCAGCAGTTTACAGGGGCGAGGCAATCAGCCCCAGCATTTT | . | TRBJ1-5 | TRBV28 | .
CASSLGGVGLEAFF | TGTGCCAGCAGCTTAGGAGGCGTAGGACTTGAAGCTTTCTTT | . | TRBJ1-1 | TRBV7-8 | .
CASSSAGDVDTQYF | TGTGCCAGCAGCTCAGCGGGAGATGTAGATACGCAGTATTTT | TRBD2 | TRBJ2-3 | TRBV5-4 | .
CASSLTSDIYNEQFF | TGTGCCAGCAGTTTGACTAGCGACATCTACAATGAGCAGTTCTTC | TRBD2 | TRBJ2-1 | TRBV27 | once
CARSSNGYTF | TGTGCCAGAAGCTCCAATGGCTACACCTTC | . | TRBJ1-2 | TRBV7-5 | .
CASSLGTGNQPQHF | TGTGCCAGCAGTCTTGGGACAGGGAATCAGCCCCAGCATTTT | TRBD1 | TRBJ1-5 | TRBV6-6 | few
CATSRDRGPGNTIYF | TGTGCCACCAGCAGAGACAGGGGGCCTGGAAACACCATATATTTT | TRBD1 | TRBJ1-3 | TRBV15 | .
CATSGGLAEKSSYNEQFF | TGTGCCACCAGCGGCGGACTAGCAGAAAAAAGCTCCTACAATGAGCAGTTCTTC | TRBD2 | TRBJ2-1 | TRBV15 | .